This T cell receptor beta chain stems from a study of blood T cell repertoires in COVID-19. Looking at the study overall: Acute-phase and convalescent COVID-19 samples originated in the United States, Italy and Spain. In each case, the material was cDNA or gDNA derived from T cells, B-cell-depleted T cells, or PBMCs.

Study processing details: Quantification of nucleated cells was approximated via reference gene primer amplification. Assay: immunoSEQ multiplex PCR; the TCRdb copy retains only in-frame clones and omits some. That table gives V, J and clone size, and the DNA gave D and trimming. The sample records approximately 120,000 clones, around 87% being singletons. Trimming shortened V by 4 bases and J by 7 bases, and 17 bases separated the two germline ends. Looked up from germline, CDR1 is PRHDT and CDR2 is FYEKMQ (reference sequence). The CDR3 is made up of 14 amino acids. Specimen: peripheral blood. The sequence came from a woman aged 45 to 65 who had recovered from COVID-19. V gene TRBV13 combines with J gene TRBJ2-7, with D possibly TRBD1 on 6 matching bases. DNA of the CDR3: TGTGCCAGCAGCTACGGACTGGGGGCGGCTGAGCAGTACTTC. Its translation: CASSYGLGAAEQYF. Complete variable domain (other parts from reference TRBV13 and TRBJ2-7): AAGVIQSPRHLIKEKRETATLKCYPIPRHDTVYWYQQGPGQDPQFLISFYEKMQSDKGSIPDRFSAQQFSDYHSELNMSSLELGDSALYFCASSYGLGAAEQYFGPGTRLTVT.